This TCR beta chain came from a study of blood T cell repertoires in COVID-19. Overall study context: Acute-phase and convalescent COVID-19 samples originated in the United States, Italy and Spain.

The germline gives CDR1 LNHDA, CDR2 SQIVND (reference sequence). Unmatched junction bases numbered 8, after V lost 3 bases and J lost 4 bases. There are 17 residues in the CDR3. Authors' data handling: Amplification of reference gene primers provided the estimated nucleated cell counts. TCRdb's copy holds only in-frame clones and misses some; the assay was immunoSEQ multiplex PCR. That table gives V, J and clone size, and the DNA gave D and trimming. The sample records around 300,000 clones, 75% to 90% being singletons. Sequencing was done on a sample of peripheral blood. The V call is TRBV19, the J call TRBJ2-3; 12 bases align to TRBD2. This sequence originates from a woman in her forties who had recovered from COVID-19. The CDR3, as DNA: TGTGCCAGTAGTATGGTAGGACTAGCGGGAAATGCAGATACGCAGTATTTT. This translates into CASSMVGLAGNADTQYF.